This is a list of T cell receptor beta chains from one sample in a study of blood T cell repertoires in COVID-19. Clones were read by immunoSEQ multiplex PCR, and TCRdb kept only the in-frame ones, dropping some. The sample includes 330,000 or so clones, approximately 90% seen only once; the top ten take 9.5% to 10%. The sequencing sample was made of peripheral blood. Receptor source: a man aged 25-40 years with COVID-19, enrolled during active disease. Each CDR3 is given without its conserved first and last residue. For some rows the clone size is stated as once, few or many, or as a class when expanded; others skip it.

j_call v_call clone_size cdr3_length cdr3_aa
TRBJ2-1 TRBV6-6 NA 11 ASRTLWRGEQF
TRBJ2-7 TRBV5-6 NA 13 ASSAGPRAGHEQY
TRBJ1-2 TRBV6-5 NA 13 ASSFSRGGQYGYT
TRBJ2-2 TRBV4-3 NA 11 ASSREGAGELF
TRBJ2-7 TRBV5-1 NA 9 ASSSLHEQY
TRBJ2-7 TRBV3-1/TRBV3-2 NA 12 ASSQTPGPYEQY
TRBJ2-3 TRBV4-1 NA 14 ASSALLAGARDTQY
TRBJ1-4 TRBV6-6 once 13 ASSYTGTVGEKLF
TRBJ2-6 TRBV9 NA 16 ASSGTGTGASGANVLT
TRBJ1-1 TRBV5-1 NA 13 ASSQGTGRNTEAF
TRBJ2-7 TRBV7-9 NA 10 ASSFSSGEQY
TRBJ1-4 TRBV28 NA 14 ASSPKGGIGNEKLF
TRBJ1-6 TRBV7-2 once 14 ASSLAVGRYNSPLH
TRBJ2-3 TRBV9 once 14 ASSVEASGSTDTQY
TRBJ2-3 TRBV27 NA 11 ASSSAGVGAQY
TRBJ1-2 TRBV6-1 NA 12 ASSEWTDNYGYT
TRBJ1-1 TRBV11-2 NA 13 ASSFSGTMNTEAF
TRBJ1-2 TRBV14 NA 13 ASSQGRGRGYGYT
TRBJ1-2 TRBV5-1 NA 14 ASSNEPILNNYGYT
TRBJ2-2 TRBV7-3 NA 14 ASSPPGGVNTGELF
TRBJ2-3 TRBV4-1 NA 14 ASSTQGFPSTDTQY
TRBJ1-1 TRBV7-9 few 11 ASSFGQGTEAF
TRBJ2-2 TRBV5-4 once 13 ASSLGAGGTGELF
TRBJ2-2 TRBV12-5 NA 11 ASGLTGTGELF
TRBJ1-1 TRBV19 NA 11 ASRGQLNTEAF
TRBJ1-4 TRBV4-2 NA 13 ASSLRDRAWEKLF
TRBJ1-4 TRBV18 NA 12 ASKSAGFNEKLF
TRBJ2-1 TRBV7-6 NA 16 ASSLARGQGAGNNEQF
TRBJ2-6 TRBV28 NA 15 ASSSSPQYSGANVLT
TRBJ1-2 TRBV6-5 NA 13 ASSPNPGAGHGYT
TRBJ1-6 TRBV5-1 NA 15 ASSLTDTGASGSPLH
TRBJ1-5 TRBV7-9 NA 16 ASSISTGGGKGNQPQH
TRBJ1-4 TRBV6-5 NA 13 ASTQAGNGGEKLF
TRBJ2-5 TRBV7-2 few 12 ASSPGQGRETQY
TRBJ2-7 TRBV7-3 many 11 ASSMGGTYEQY
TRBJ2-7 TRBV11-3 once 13 ASSLGRGGLYEQY
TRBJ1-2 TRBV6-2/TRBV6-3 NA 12 ASSYPRRGYGYT
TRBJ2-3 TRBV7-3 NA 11 ASSSTGGYTQY
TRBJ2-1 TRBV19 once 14 ASSGRTGPEYNEQF
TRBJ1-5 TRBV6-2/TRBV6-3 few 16 ASSYSGQGVGSNQPQH
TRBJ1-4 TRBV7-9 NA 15 ASSWGFGTATNEKLF
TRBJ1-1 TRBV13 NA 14 ASSLGQGRRNTEAF
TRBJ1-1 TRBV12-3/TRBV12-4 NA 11 ASSLPRGTEAF
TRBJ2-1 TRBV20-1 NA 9 SAGGGSKQF
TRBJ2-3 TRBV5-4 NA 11 ASSRTSGDTQY
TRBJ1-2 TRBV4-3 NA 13 ASSPQQQGSYGYT
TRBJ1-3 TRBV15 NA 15 ATSRDRRKVLGNTIY
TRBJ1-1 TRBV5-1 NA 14 ASSLQGILMNTEAF
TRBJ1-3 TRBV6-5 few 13 ASSYSGTVGNTIY
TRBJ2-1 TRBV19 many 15 ASSRLGSGYHYNEQF
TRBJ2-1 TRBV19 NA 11 ASSMPGVNEQF
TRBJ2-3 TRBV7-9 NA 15 ASRSPLTSGSTDTQY
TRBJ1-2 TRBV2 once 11 VSRGRANYGYT
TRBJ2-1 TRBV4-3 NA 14 ASSQQQGLYGNEQF
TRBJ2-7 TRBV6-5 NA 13 ASSPRGGTSYEQY
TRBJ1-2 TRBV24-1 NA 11 ATSVGQNYGYT
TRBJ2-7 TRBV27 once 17 ASSLEGVTSGGPLYEQY